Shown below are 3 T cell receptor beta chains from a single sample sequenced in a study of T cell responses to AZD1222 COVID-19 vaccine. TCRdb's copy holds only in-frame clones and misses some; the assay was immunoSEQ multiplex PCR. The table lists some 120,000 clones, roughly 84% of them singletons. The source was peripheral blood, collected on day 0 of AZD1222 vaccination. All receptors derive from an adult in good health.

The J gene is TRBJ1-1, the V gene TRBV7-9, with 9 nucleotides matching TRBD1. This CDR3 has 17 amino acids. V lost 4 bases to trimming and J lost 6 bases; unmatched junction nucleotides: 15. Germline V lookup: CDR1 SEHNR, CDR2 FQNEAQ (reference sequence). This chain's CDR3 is CASSSRNRGRRAPEAFF. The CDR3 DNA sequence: TGTGCCAGCAGCTCGAGAAACAGGGGGCGCCGGGCCCCTGAAGCTTTCTTT.

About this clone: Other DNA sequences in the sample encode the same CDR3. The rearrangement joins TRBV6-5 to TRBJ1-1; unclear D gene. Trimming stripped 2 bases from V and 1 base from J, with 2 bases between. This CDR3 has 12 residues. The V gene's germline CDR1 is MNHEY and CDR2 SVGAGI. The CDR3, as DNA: TGTGCCAGCAGTTACAGGAACACTGAAGCTTTCTTT. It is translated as CASSYRNTEAFF.

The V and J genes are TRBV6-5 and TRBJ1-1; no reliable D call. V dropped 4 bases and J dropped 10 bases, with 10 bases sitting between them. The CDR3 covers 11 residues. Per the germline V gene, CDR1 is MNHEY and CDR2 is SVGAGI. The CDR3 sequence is CASSSRELAFF. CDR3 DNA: TGTGCCAGCAGTTCGAGGGAGCTAGCTTTCTTT.